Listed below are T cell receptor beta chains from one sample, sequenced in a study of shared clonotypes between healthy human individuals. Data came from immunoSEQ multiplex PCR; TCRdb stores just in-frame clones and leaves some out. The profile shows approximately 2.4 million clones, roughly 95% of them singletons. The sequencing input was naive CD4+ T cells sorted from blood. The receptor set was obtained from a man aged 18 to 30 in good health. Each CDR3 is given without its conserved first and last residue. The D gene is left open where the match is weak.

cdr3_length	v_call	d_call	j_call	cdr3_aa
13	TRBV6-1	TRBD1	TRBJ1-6	ASSALGQGSSPLH
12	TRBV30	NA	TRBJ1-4	AWSAPGRMEKLF
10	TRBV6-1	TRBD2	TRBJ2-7	ASRGGSYEQY
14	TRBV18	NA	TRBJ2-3	ASSAMGGGPTDTQY
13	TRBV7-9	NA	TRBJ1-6	ASSAGTVDNSPLH
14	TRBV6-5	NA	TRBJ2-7	ASSYSQRLGSYEQY
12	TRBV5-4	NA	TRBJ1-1	ASSLEVMNTEAF
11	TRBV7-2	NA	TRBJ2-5	ASSLAFDGTQY
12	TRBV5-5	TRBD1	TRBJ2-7	ASSSGTATYEQY
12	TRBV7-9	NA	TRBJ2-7	ASSRDVQSYEQY
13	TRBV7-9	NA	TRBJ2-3	ASSLGGLSTDTQY
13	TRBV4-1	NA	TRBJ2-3	ASSQERYTADTQY
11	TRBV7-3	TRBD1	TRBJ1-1	ASSRDRDAEAF
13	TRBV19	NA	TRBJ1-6	ASSTPPQGGAPLH
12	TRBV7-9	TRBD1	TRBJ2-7	ASSPQGSAYEQY
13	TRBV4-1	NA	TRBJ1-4	ASRQTGLGNEKLF
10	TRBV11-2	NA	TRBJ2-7	ASSLAGYEQY
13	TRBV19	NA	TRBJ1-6	ASSMMGPGDSPLH
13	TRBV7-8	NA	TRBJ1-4	ASSLAAGRSEKLF
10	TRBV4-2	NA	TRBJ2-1	ASSHGGNEQF
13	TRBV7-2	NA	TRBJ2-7	ASSLEVGPIYEQY
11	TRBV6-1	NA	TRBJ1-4	ASSAGANEKLF
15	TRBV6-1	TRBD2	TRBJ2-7	ASSEPTAGRGSYEQY
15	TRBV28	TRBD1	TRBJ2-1	ASSLFGTGGLHNEQF
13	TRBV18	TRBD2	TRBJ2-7	ASSPPLAGGYEQY
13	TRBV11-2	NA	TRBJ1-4	ASSLGGGQNEKLF
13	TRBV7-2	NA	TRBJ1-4	ASSPVGTTNEKLF
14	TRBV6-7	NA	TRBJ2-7	ASSYRGRRDSYEQY
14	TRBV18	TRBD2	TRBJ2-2	ASSPGLAGATGELF
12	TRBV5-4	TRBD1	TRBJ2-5	ASSSQGARETQY